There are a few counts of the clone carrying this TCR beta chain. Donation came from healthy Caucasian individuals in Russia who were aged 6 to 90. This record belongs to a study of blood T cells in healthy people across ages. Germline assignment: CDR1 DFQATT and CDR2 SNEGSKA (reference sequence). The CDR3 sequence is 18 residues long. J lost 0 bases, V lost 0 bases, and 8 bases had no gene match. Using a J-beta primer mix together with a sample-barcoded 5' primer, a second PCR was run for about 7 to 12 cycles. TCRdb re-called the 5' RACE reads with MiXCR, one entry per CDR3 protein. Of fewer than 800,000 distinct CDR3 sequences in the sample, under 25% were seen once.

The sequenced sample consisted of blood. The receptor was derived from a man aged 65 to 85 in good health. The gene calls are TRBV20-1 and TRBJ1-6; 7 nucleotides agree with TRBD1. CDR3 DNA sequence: TGCAGTGCTAGAGACACGGGACAGCCGAGCTCCTATAATTCACCCCTCCACTTT. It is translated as CSARDTGQPSSYNSPLHF.